These 29 T cell receptor beta chains share one sample of origin, sequenced in a study of T cells in Graves' hyperthyroidism and ophthalmopathy. TCR beta CDR3 sequences were amplified from RNA transcripts. Researchers ran a first-round RT-PCR on the TCR CDR3 using the HTBI primer set. TCRdb used MiXCR to reprocess the multiplex PCR reads, holding one entry per CDR3 protein. The sample holds about 260,000 distinct CDR3 sequences; about 20% are singletons and the top ten take around 62%. Sequences were obtained from blood. These receptors all stem from a man younger than 45 with Graves' ophthalmopathy.

The count of this clonotype is one. The V call is TRBV12-3 or TRBV12-4, the J call TRBJ1-5, with 7 bases lining up with TRBD1. The length of the CDR3 is 15 residues. J gave up 7 bases and V 6 bases, and 12 bases lay outside the gene matches. The CDR3 bases are TGTGCCAGCAGCCGAGATTTCAGGGGGACACAGCCCCAGCATTTT. This translates into CASSRDFRGTQPQHF.

The chain has TRBV11-1 and TRBJ2-7; the match to TRBD2 covers 9 bases. The CDR3 is made up of 16 amino acids. Germline loops: CDR1 SGHAT, CDR2 FQDESV (reference sequence). Trimming cost V 5 bases and J 0 bases; bases outside gene matches: 8. In DNA form, the CDR3 reads TGTGCCAGCAGCCCCCTCAGCGGGAGGAGCTCCTACGAGCAGTACTTC. The encoded protein is CASSPLSGRSSYEQYF.

This clonotype occurred a few times. The chain recombines TRBV11-2 with TRBJ1-1; TRBD1 matches 7 bases. J lost 1 base, V lost 2 bases, and 7 bases had no gene match. The germline gives CDR1 SGHAT, CDR2 FQNNGV. The CDR3 runs to 16 residues. The chain's CDR3 is CASSLRQGTGNTEAFF. CDR3 DNA sequence: TGTGCCAGCAGCTTACGACAGGGTACGGGGAACACTGAAGCTTTCTTT.

V usage is TRBV19 and J usage is TRBJ1-2; maybe TRBD1 (5 bases). The CDR3 is made up of 15 amino acids. The V end lost 6 bases, the J end lost 3 bases, and 17 bases lay between the germline ends. Germline V gene sequence: CDR1 LNHDA, CDR2 SQIVND (reference sequence). CDR3 in DNA: TGTGCCAGTAGCGGGGGACGGAGGAGGGACTATGGCTACACCTTC. As protein: CASSGGRRRDYGYTF.

This clonotype has at least ten counts. The rearrangement uses TRBV30 and TRBJ2-1; TRBD1 is a possible D gene (6 bases). Germline V CDR1 and CDR2: GTSNPN, SVGIG (reference sequence). Trimming pared 0 bases from V and 5 bases from J, leaving 11 bases between. The CDR3 is 14 residues long. The CDR3 sequence: CAWSVLGTHNEQFF. The CDR3 DNA is TGTGCCTGGAGTGTATTAGGGACACACAATGAGCAGTTCTTC.

This clonotype appeared a few times. The rearrangement uses TRBV7-6 and TRBJ2-1; the match to TRBD2 covers 16 bases. The V and J ends lost 5 bases and 8 bases, in that order; junction bases with no gene match: 9. Germline CDR1 SGHVS, CDR2 FNYEAQ. The CDR3 runs to 17 residues. The CDR3, as DNA: TGTGCCAGCAGCCTAGTGGGGACTAGCGGGAGGGCCCATGAGCAGTTCTTC. It translates to CASSLVGTSGRAHEQFF.

This rearrangement joins TRBV7-9 to TRBJ1-1; tentatively, D is TRBD1 (5 bases). The CDR3 runs 17 residues. V gave up 5 bases and J gave up 1 base, with 20 bases separating them. Germline V lookup: CDR1 SEHNR, CDR2 FQNEAQ (reference sequence). CDR3 nucleotides: TGTGCCAGCAGCACCCCCCCCCGGGGTGGGGGGAACACTGAAGCTTTCTTT. It yields the protein CASSTPPRGGGNTEAFF.

This clonotype has ten or more counts. The chain has TRBV28 and TRBJ2-1; TRBD2 aligns across 15 bases. Trimming at V came to 5 bases and at J to 9 bases, leaving 8 bases not matched to a gene. CDR1 and CDR2 (germline): MDHEN, SYDVKM. The CDR3 contains 16 residues. CDR3 amino acids: CASSLRTSGRASEQFF. The CDR3 DNA reads TGTGCCAGCAGTCTCAGGACTAGCGGGAGGGCCAGTGAGCAGTTCTTC.

This clonotype showed up many times. The chain links TRBV11-1 to TRBJ1-1, with D hard to call. In germline, CDR1 is SGHAT, CDR2 FQDESV (reference sequence). Between the trimmed V and J ends, which lost 2 bases and 3 bases, there was a span of 10 bases. This CDR3 region has 14 residues. This CDR3 is CASSLIRTDTEAFF. DNA of the CDR3: TGTGCCAGCAGCTTAATCCGTACCGACACTGAAGCTTTCTTT.

The V gene is TRBV18, the J gene TRBJ2-1; D remains unclear. The germline V and J ends were trimmed by 1 base and 5 bases, with 15 bases remaining between them. Per the germline V gene, CDR1 is KGHSH and CDR2 is LQKENI. This CDR3 spans 16 amino acids. The CDR3 region has the DNA TGTGCCAGCTCACCACTCCCGCGGAACACCAACAATGAGCAGTTCTTC. Translated, it gives CASSPLPRNTNNEQFF.

The chain employs TRBV12-3 or TRBV12-4 and TRBJ2-5; D may be TRBD1 or TRBD2 (6 bases each). The V end lost 2 bases, the J end lost 5 bases, and 15 bases lay between the germline ends. The CDR3 sequence is 15 residues long. CDR3 loop: CASSLRSGGGETQYF. Here the CDR3 DNA reads TGTGCCAGCAGTTTAAGATCCGGGGGCGGGGAGACCCAGTACTTC.

This chain connects TRBV28 to TRBJ1-1; no reliable D call. CDR1 is MDHEN and CDR2 is SYDVKM in the germline V gene. This CDR3 has 16 residues. The V end was cut by 4 bases, the J end by 0 bases, with 15 bases between. CDR3 sequence (DNA): TGTGCCAGCAGTTCGCCAGCACCTATTATGAACACTGAAGCTTTCTTT. As protein: CASSSPAPIMNTEAFF.

V usage is TRBV9 and J usage is TRBJ2-5; 10 nucleotides agree with TRBD1. The CDR3 is 16 residues long. Losses at the gene ends were 3 bases for V and 2 bases for J; bases not matched to a gene: 7. Germline V gene lookup returns CDR1 SGDLS and CDR2 YYNGEE. The CDR3 is CASSDTGTGVQETQYF. CDR3 DNA: TGTGCCAGCAGCGATACCGGGACAGGGGTACAAGAGACCCAGTACTTC.

This chain uses TRBV18 with TRBJ1-1; tentatively, D is TRBD1 (6 bases). The CDR3 has 13 amino acids. Looked up from germline, CDR1 is KGHSH and CDR2 is LQKENI. V lost 6 bases to trimming and J lost 2 bases, with 10 bases between them. CDR3 in amino acids: CASSGGLNTEAFF. The CDR3 coding sequence is TGTGCCAGCTCCGGGGGGCTTAACACTGAAGCTTTCTTT.

This clonotype was counted between two and nine times. The V gene is TRBV20-1, the J gene TRBJ1-5; the D gene is possibly TRBD1 (5 bases). From germline, CDR1 is DFQATT and CDR2 SNEGSKA (reference sequence). The CDR3 loop spans 14 amino acids. V was cut by 0 bases and J by 0 bases, with 6 bases left in between. The CDR3 loop is CSARDQGSNQPQHF. DNA for the CDR3: TGCAGTGCTAGAGATCAGGGTAGCAATCAGCCCCAGCATTTT.

This clonotype was observed a few times. J is TRBJ1-2 and V is TRBV2; no clear D. Trimming cost V 1 base and J 4 bases, with 10 bases left between them. CDR3 length: 14 residues. In germline, CDR1 is SNHLY, CDR2 FYNNEI. The CDR3 DNA reads TGTGCCAGCAGTGAAGTCGGCGGGCTCTATGGCTACACCTTC. It translates to CASSEVGGLYGYTF. Combining the CDR3 with reference TRBV2 and TRBJ1-2 gives the whole variable domain EPEVTQTPSHQVTQMGQEVILRCVPISNHLYFYWYRQILGQKVEFLVSFYNNEISEKSEIFDDQFSVERPDGSNFTLKIRSTKLEDSAMYFCASSEVGGLYGYTFGSGTRLTVV.

This clonotype occurred a few times. The chain recombines TRBV6-1 with TRBJ2-3; TRBD2 agrees at 9 bases. Trimming cost V 1 base and J 2 bases; bases outside gene matches: 1. CDR3 length equals 15 residues. Germline CDR1 and CDR2: MNHNS and SASEGT. CDR3 DNA sequence: TGTGCCAGCAGTGAAGTAGCGGGAGCCACAGATACGCAGTATTTT. Translated, it gives CASSEVAGATDTQYF.

This CDR3 reads CASRGVLPTGELFF. CDR3 in DNA: TGTGCCAGCAGGGGGGTCCTTCCAACCGGGGAGCTGTTTTTT. The V call is TRBV2, the J call TRBJ2-2; D may match TRBD1 or TRBD2 (5 bases each). Trimming shortened V by 6 bases and J by 5 bases, and 13 bases separated the two germline ends. CDR1 SNHLY and CDR2 FYNNEI come from the germline V gene. The CDR3 is 14 amino acids.

The V call is TRBV28, the J call TRBJ1-2, with 10 bases that match TRBD1. The germline V gene has CDR1 MDHEN and CDR2 SYDVKM. Losses at the gene ends were 6 bases for V and 2 bases for J; bases not matched to a gene: 6. The CDR3 is 15 residues long. CDR3 amino acids: CASSRPGQGNYGYTF. CDR3 nucleotides: TGTGCCAGCAGCCGACCGGGACAGGGGAACTATGGCTACACCTTC.

This clonotype was recorded many times. The V and J genes are TRBV3-1 and TRBJ2-2, with D maybe TRBD1 (6 bases). V was cut by 0 bases and J by 4 bases, with 9 bases left in between. Germline CDR1 is LGHDT and CDR2 is YNNKEL (reference sequence). The length of the CDR3 is 15 residues. CDR3 loop: CASSQDQGITGELFF. The CDR3 nucleotides are TGTGCCAGCAGCCAAGATCAGGGGATCACCGGGGAGCTGTTTTTT.

This chain links TRBV11-2 with TRBJ2-5; D unresolved. V shed 6 bases and J shed 5 bases, with 13 bases lying between them. This CDR3 has 13 amino acids. CDR1 SGHAT and CDR2 FQNNGV come from the germline V gene. The CDR3 sequence: CASSEIHWETQYF. CDR3 nucleotide sequence: TGTGCCAGCAGTGAAATCCATTGGGAGACCCAGTACTTC. Drawing the rest from reference TRBV11-2 and TRBJ2-5, the complete variable domain is EAGVAQSPRYKIIEKRQSVAFWCNPISGHATLYWYQQILGQGPKLLIQFQNNGVVDDSQLPKDRFSAERLKGVDSTLKIQPAKLEDSAVYLCASSEIHWETQYFGPGTRLLVL.

This clonotype was counted a few times. This chain joins TRBV10-3 and TRBJ1-1; a weak D match, TRBD1 (6 bases). The CDR3 covers 16 residues. Per germline, CDR1 ENHRY and CDR2 SYGVKD. Trimming stripped 0 bases from V and 4 bases from J, with 15 bases between. The CDR3 coding sequence is TGTGCCATCAGTGAGTCCCCGACAGGAGTATCCACTGAAGCTTTCTTT. It is translated as CAISESPTGVSTEAFF.

This clonotype was found many times. The chain combines TRBV11-3 with TRBJ2-1; 11 nucleotides line up with TRBD2. V gave up 5 bases and J gave up 5 bases; unmatched junction bases: 8. Germline V CDR1 and CDR2: SGHNT, YENEEA. This CDR3 has 16 residues. The CDR3, as DNA: TGTGCCAGCAGCCACCTAGCGGGAGGTAGCGACAATGAGCAGTTCTTC. Its translation: CASSHLAGGSDNEQFF.

This clonotype was seen at least ten times. This rearrangement joins TRBV12-3 or TRBV12-4 to TRBJ1-6; a possible D gene is TRBD1 (5 bases). Trimming left V 2 bases short and J 9 bases short, with 14 bases between. The CDR3 contains 15 residues. The CDR3 DNA is TGTGCCAGCAGTTTACCCCGGGACGGCGCTTCACCCCTCCACTTT. Translated, it gives CASSLPRDGASPLHF.

The genes are TRBV28 and TRBJ2-2, with 14 bases lining up with TRBD2. The germline V gene encodes CDR1 MDHEN and CDR2 SYDVKM. The CDR3 consists of 18 residues. V was clipped by 10 bases and J by 2 bases; unmatched bases: 12. The CDR3 here is CATKTSGRALPNTGELFF. The CDR3 nucleotides are TGTGCCACTAAGACTAGCGGGAGGGCCCTTCCTAACACCGGGGAGCTGTTTTTT.

This clonotype has more than one count but fewer than ten. The rearrangement joins TRBV6-1 to TRBJ1-1; a weak D match, TRBD1 (6 bases). The CDR3 spans 16 residues. Germline CDR1 reads MNHNS; CDR2 reads SASEGT. Trimming took 2 bases from V and 2 from J, leaving 15 bases between them. In DNA, the CDR3 is TGTGCCAGCAGTGAACTCTCTCAGGGGTTCAACACTGAAGCTTTCTTT. Its translation: CASSELSQGFNTEAFF.

CDR3 protein: CASSLTGEAYGYTF. The CDR3 region has the DNA TGTGCCAGCAGCTTAACTGGGGAGGCCTATGGCTACACCTTC. V and J are TRBV7-9 and TRBJ1-2; D ambiguous. Germline CDR1 reads SEHNR; CDR2 reads FQNEAQ (reference sequence). CDR3 size: 14 residues. Trimming removed 2 bases at V and 4 bases at J, with 11 bases between.

A remark on this clonotype: A much larger clonotype is one base distant, so this may be a read error. The rearrangement links TRBV28 to TRBJ2-5; D is unclear. The CDR3 is made up of 14 amino acids. Germline V CDR1 and CDR2: MDHEN, SYDVKM. The CDR3 region has the DNA TGTGCCAGTACGGAACAGAATCACCAAGAGGCCCAGTACTTC. This translates into CASTEQNHQEAQYF.

For the CDR3, the DNA is TGTGCCAGCAGCCCCCTGGGGGCGGCCCCCACCGGGGAGCTGTTTTTT. Translating it yields CASSPLGAAPTGELFF. This rearrangement joins TRBV14 to TRBJ2-2; D is perhaps TRBD1 (6 bases). Trimming took 4 bases from V and 4 from J, leaving 16 bases between them. CDR3 length: 16 amino acids. Per germline, CDR1 SGHDN and CDR2 FVKESK.